Included here is one TCR beta chain sequence, with context. Enrollment of patients from Seattle took place during active infection, with longitudinal follow-up. The data were obtained in a study of blood T cell repertoires in COVID-19. Turning to the study itself: Whether acute or convalescent, the COVID-19 samples came from the United States, Italy and Spain.

The junction had 7 bases not matched to a gene; V was cut back by 5 bases and J by 5 bases. This CDR3 region has 15 residues. Germline CDR1 is KGHDR and CDR2 is SFDVKD. In the study's own analysis: Reference gene primer amplification gave estimated nucleated cell counts. The protocol was immunoSEQ multiplex PCR, while the TCRdb copy is restricted to in-frame clones and leaves out a portion. The DNA gave D and trimming, while V, J and clone size come from that table. The table has about 130,000 clones, roughly 90% seen once; the top ten hold 3.5% to 5.5%. This TCR was recovered from a man between 60 and 75 years old with COVID-19, enrolled during active disease. The source material was peripheral blood. The chain is built from TRBV24-1 and TRBJ2-7, with 11 bases aligning to TRBD1. The CDR3 DNA is TGTGCCACCAGTGGCTCCGGGACAGGGGGTAACGAGCAGTACTTC. This sequence encodes CATSGSGTGGNEQYF.